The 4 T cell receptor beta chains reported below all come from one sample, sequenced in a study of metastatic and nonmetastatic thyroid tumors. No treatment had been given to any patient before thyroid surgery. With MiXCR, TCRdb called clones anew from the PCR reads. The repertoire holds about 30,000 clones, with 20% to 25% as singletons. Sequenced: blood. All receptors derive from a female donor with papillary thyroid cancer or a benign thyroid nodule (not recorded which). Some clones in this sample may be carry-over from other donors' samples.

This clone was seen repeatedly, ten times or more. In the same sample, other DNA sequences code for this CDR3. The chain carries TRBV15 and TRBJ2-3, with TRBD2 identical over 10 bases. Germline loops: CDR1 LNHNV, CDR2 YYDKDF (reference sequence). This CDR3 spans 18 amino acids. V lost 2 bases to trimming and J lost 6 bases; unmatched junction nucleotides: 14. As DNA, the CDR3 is TGTGCCACCAGCAGATCGACAGCAGCTAGCGGGAGATGGGATACGCAGTATTTT. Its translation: CATSRSTAASGRWDTQYF.

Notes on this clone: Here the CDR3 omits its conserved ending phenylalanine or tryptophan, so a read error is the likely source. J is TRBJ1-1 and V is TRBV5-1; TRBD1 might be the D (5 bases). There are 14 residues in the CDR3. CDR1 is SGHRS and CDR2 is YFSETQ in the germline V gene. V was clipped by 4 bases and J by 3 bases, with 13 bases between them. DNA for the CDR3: TGCGCCAGCAGCCTGCTGGAGGGGTACACTGAAGCTTTCTTG. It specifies CASSLLEGYTEAFL.

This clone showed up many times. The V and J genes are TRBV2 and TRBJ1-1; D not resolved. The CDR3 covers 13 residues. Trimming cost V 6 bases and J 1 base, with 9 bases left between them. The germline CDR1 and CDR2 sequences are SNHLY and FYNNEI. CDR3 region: CASRYRTNTEAFF. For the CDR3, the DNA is TGTGCCAGCAGGTATAGGACGAACACTGAAGCTTTCTTT.

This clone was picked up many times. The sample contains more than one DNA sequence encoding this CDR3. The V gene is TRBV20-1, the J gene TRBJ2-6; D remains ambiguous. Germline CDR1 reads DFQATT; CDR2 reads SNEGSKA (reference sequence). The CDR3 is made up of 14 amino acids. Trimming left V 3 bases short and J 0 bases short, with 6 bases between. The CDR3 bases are TGCAGTGCTAGGGGCGACTCTGGGGCCAACGTCCTGACTTTC. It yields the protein CSARGDSGANVLTF.